What follows describes a single T cell receptor (beta chain). Sequencing was performed with immunoSEQ multiplex PCR; in TCRdb, only in-frame clones are kept and a portion is missing. The sample contains about 65,000 clones, about 81% of which appear only once. These data are taken from a study of blood T cell repertoires in COVID-19. V lost 5 bases to trimming and J lost 6 bases; unmatched junction nucleotides: 3. This CDR3 comprises 12 residues. Germline CDR1 and CDR2: SGHAT and FQNNGV. The TCR comes from a man older than 75 with acute or convalescent COVID-19. Sequenced: peripheral blood. This chain links TRBV11-2 with TRBJ1-1, with TRBD1 identical over 7 bases. The CDR3 DNA reads as TGTGCCAGCAGCCATGACAGGGCTGAAGCTTTCTTT. This gives the protein CASSHDRAEAFF.